This is a list of T cell receptor beta chains from one sample in a study of cytomegalovirus exposure and HLA in healthy donors. Profiled with immunoSEQ multiplex PCR; TCRdb holds only in-frame clones, not every one. The sample holds more than 250,000 clones, roughly 91% seen once. Specimen: PBMCs. These receptors were collected from a woman aged 25 to 39 in good health and CMV-seronegative. The CDR3 runs from the conserved cysteine through the conserved F or W. The D gene is left open where the match is weak. Clone sizes are given selectively: once, few, many, or a class where the clone is expanded.

d_call | j_call | clone_size | v_call | cdr3_aa | cdr3_nt
NA | TRBJ2-3 | NA | TRBV11-3 | CASSLEAEQYF | TGTGCCAGCAGCTTAGAGGCTGAGCAGTATTTT
TRBD2 | TRBJ2-1 | NA | TRBV7-8 | CASSFPGQREVNEQFF | TGTGCCAGCAGCTTCCCCGGGCAGCGGGAGGTGAATGAGCAGTTCTTC
NA | TRBJ2-1 | NA | TRBV28 | CASSFSRLGPYNEQFF | TGTGCCAGCAGTTTTTCCCGACTAGGACCTTACAATGAGCAGTTCTTC
TRBD1 | TRBJ2-7 | once | TRBV7-2 | CASSYGQGPYEQYF | TGTGCCAGCAGCTACGGACAGGGGCCCTACGAGCAGTACTTC
NA | TRBJ2-4 | NA | TRBV30 | CAWSVGGRGDKNIQYF | TGTGCCTGGAGTGTTGGTGGCAGGGGGGATAAAAACATTCAGTACTTC
NA | TRBJ2-5 | NA | TRBV29-1 | CSVGQGGLETQYF | TGCAGCGTTGGACAGGGAGGATTGGAGACCCAGTACTTC
NA | TRBJ2-5 | NA | TRBV5-4 | CASSLGQVQETQYF | TGTGCCAGCAGCTTGGGACAGGTACAAGAGACCCAGTACTTC
NA | TRBJ2-7 | many | TRBV27 | CATPTQVAYEQYF | TGTGCCACCCCAACCCAAGTCGCCTACGAGCAGTACTTC
TRBD2 | TRBJ2-5 | NA | TRBV7-8 | CASSPTQARLAGGQETQYF | TGTGCCAGCAGCCCGACCCAAGCCCGACTAGCGGGAGGGCAAGAGACCCAGTACTTC
NA | TRBJ2-7 | NA | TRBV19 | CASSSGSYEQYF | TGTGCCAGTAGTAGTGGTTCCTACGAGCAGTACTTC
TRBD2 | TRBJ2-1 | NA | TRBV10-3 | CAISDGTSGKNEQFF | TGTGCCATCAGTGATGGGACTAGCGGGAAGAATGAGCAGTTCTTC
NA | TRBJ2-4 | NA | TRBV9 | CASSVGVGAKNIQYF | TGTGCCAGCAGCGTTGGGGTGGGGGCCAAAAACATTCAGTACTTC
NA | TRBJ2-2 | once | TRBV15 | CATSRVGRTNTGELFF | TGTGCCACCAGCAGAGTAGGTAGAACGAACACCGGGGAGCTGTTTTTT
NA | TRBJ2-7 | NA | TRBV15 | CATSRDIRTAPYEQYF | TGTGCCACCAGCAGAGATATCCGGACAGCTCCCTACGAGCAGTACTTC
TRBD1 | TRBJ2-2 | NA | TRBV7-2 | CASSRNRGGGELFF | TGTGCCAGCAGCCGCAACAGGGGTGGCGGGGAGCTGTTTTTT
NA | TRBJ2-7 | NA | TRBV28 | CASSLFRRTKVNEQYF | TGTGCCAGCAGTTTATTTAGGAGGACAAAGGTGAACGAGCAGTACTTC
NA | TRBJ1-5 | NA | TRBV28 | CASSSTAGTNQPQHF | TGTGCCAGCAGCTCAACTGCTGGGACCAATCAGCCCCAGCATTTT
TRBD2 | TRBJ2-7 | once | TRBV28 | CASTIGGISYEQYF | TGTGCCAGCACCATCGGGGGGATCTCCTACGAGCAGTACTTC
NA | TRBJ2-1 | NA | TRBV4-2 | CASSQVPEHNEQFF | TGTGCCAGCAGCCAAGTACCGGAGCACAATGAGCAGTTCTTC
NA | TRBJ2-2 | NA | TRBV4-3 | CASSNGLGVAGELFF | TGCGCCAGCAGCAACGGGTTGGGAGTCGCCGGGGAGCTGTTTTTT
NA | TRBJ2-7 | few | TRBV2 | CASSELLEGREQYF | TGTGCCAGCAGTGAATTGTTGGAGGGGCGAGAGCAGTACTTC
TRBD2 | TRBJ2-1 | NA | TRBV29-1 | CSVGLAGGSFYNEQFF | TGCAGCGTGGGACTAGCGGGTGGGTCTTTTTACAATGAGCAGTTCTTC
NA | TRBJ1-5 | NA | TRBV4-1 | CASSHPLGSNQPQHF | TGCGCCAGCAGCCACCCATTGGGCAGCAATCAGCCCCAGCATTTT
NA | TRBJ1-4 | NA | TRBV29-1 | CSVGGNEKLFF | TGCAGCGTGGGCGGGAATGAAAAACTGTTTTTT
NA | TRBJ1-2 | few | TRBV28 | CASGSTGNYGYTF | TGTGCCAGCGGATCTACAGGCAACTATGGCTACACCTTC
NA | TRBJ2-7 | few | TRBV30 | CAWSRRDLTYEQYF | TGTGCCTGGAGTCGGCGGGATCTTACCTACGAGCAGTACTTC
NA | TRBJ1-4 | NA | TRBV28 | CASSFWGPVGEKLFF | TGTGCCAGCAGTTTCTGGGGGCCGGTCGGTGAAAAACTGTTTTTT
NA | TRBJ2-3 | NA | TRBV4-1 | CASSPREGTDTQYF | TGCGCCAGCAGCCCAAGGGAGGGCACAGATACGCAGTATTTT
NA | TRBJ2-7 | NA | TRBV13 | CASSFLRENSYEQYF | TGTGCCAGCAGCTTTTTACGGGAGAACTCCTACGAGCAGTACTTC